The 5 T cell receptor delta chains below come from one sample, sequenced in a study of Vδ1+ human thymocytes (dated by TCRdb to 2017 to 2018). No antigen is known for these receptors. The research as a whole found: Unlike the oligoclonal repertoires in peripheral blood, the thymic TRG and TRD repertoires appeared highly polyclonal, with Gaussian CDR3 length distributions.

Sequencing was performed on an Illumina MiSeq. RNA was extracted with the RNeasy mini kit and reverse transcribed using Superscript III. CDR3 amplicons were produced by multiplex PCR using pooled V-gene forward primers and a constant-region reverse primer with Illumina adaptor overhangs. TCRdb called clones anew from the public reads via CATT; matching DNA rows were later pooled. The sample profile shows under 85,000 delta-chain clones; more than 30% of them were found once. The ten largest account for 0.2% to 0.3% of the sample. Source material: Vdelta1+ gamma-delta thymocytes from the thymus. This specimen's cell subset or site label, interpreted: FACS-sorted CD3+ TCRalphabeta- TCRVdelta1+ TCRVdelta2- thymocytes. These receptors were taken from a boy younger than two who had congenital heart surgery.

This chain links TRDV1 with TRDJ1; D call uncertain. With 1 base removed from V and 1 base from J, the gap between germline ends came to 16 bases. The CDR3 has 17 residues. CDR1 TSWWSYY and CDR2 QGS come from the germline V gene. Here the CDR3 reads CALGEPRGLWVTDKLIF. The CDR3 DNA sequence: TGTGCTCTTGGGGAACCCAGGGGTTTGTGGGTCACCGATAAACTCATCTTT.

V usage is TRDV1 and J usage is TRDJ1; D not resolved. Germline assignment: CDR1 TSWWSYY and CDR2 QGS. CDR3 length: 19 amino acids. The V and J ends lost 1 base and 0 bases respectively, with 21 bases between them. The DNA of the CDR3 is TGTGCTCTTGGGGAACGGGTCACTCCTCCCCGTCTATACACCGATAAACTCATCTTT. This encodes CALGERVTPPRLYTDKLIF.

This clone was counted only a few times. V and J are TRDV2 and TRDJ1; 7 bases map to TRDD3. Germline trimming cut 3 bases from V and 0 bases from J; bases unmatched to any gene: 24. The CDR3 runs to 21 residues. Looked up from germline, CDR1 is GEAIGNYY and CDR2 is EKD. The chain's CDR3 is CACDQTVRLTGDSPYTDKLIF. In DNA, the CDR3 is TGTGCCTGTGACCAGACTGTGCGCCTCACGGGGGATTCCCCGTACACCGATAAACTCATCTTT.

In regard to this clone: The same CDR3 also results from other DNA sequences found in this sample. The chain links TRDV1 to TRDJ1, with D possibly matching TRDD3 (6 bases). Per the germline V gene, CDR1 is TSWWSYY and CDR2 is QGS. The V and J ends lost 0 bases and 0 bases respectively, with 17 bases between them. This CDR3 is 18 amino acids long. In DNA, the CDR3 is TGTGCTCTTGGGGAACTAAATTGGGTGGGGGCGTACACCGATAAACTCATCTTT. This encodes CALGELNWVGAYTDKLIF.

Concerning this clone: This may arise from a read error, as a much more abundant clone is one base away. The chain is built from TRDV2 and TRDJ1, with unresolved D. The CDR3 consists of 16 residues. Looked up from germline, CDR1 is GEAIGNYY and CDR2 is EKD. The CDR3 bases are TGTGCCTGTGCCACCGGCTGGACTTACTGCACCGATAAACTCATCTTT. Translation gives CACATGWTYCTDKLIF.